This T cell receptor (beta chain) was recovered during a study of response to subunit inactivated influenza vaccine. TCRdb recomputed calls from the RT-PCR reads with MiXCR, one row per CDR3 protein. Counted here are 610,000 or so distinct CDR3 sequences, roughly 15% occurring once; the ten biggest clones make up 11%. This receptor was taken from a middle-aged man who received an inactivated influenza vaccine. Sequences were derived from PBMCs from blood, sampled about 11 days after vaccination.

CDR3 sequence (DNA): TGTGCCAGCAGCTTCGAGGGGACAGCTAACACTGAAGCTTTCTTT. Its protein is CASSFEGTANTEAFF. The rearrangement joins TRBV5-8 to TRBJ1-1, with 7 nucleotides matching TRBD1. V shed 2 bases, J shed 2 bases, and the junction held 6 bases outside the gene matches. The CDR3 consists of 15 residues. Germline-derived CDR1 and CDR2 are SGHTS and YDEGEE.